Presented here are 14 T cell receptor beta chains from one specimen sequenced in a study of CD8 T cells in ankylosing spondylitis. MiXCR, run by TCRdb on the 5' RACE reads, gives a single entry per CDR3 protein. The table includes hundreds of thousands of distinct CDR3 sequences, 25% to 30% detected once. Notes on the study in general: It appeared that ankylosing spondylitis blood was characterized by a TCR beta motif of eight highly homologous variants.

For these TCRs, the target antigens are not known. The sequenced sample consisted of blood, either unsorted or a sorted T cell fraction (not recorded which). These receptors were obtained from a male donor with ankylosing spondylitis.

This clonotype was seen only a few times. This chain uses TRBV12-3 or TRBV12-4 with TRBJ1-2, with unresolved D. The CDR3 runs to 12 residues. Deletions cut 3 bases from V and 10 bases from J, with 12 bases between. CDR3 nucleotides: TGTGCCAGCAGTTTCGGAGGGCAGTCCTACACCTTC. The encoded protein is CASSFGGQSYTF.

The chain links TRBV20-1 to TRBJ2-1; D unclear. This CDR3 region has 12 residues. Germline CDR1 and CDR2: DFQATT and SNEGSKA (reference sequence). Trimming left V 3 bases short and J 9 bases short, with 12 bases between. CDR3 bases: TGCAGTGCTAGTACGCCTTTGAGTGAGCAGTTCTTC. This codes for CSASTPLSEQFF.

The chain is built from TRBV5-1 and TRBJ2-5; D might be TRBD2 (5 bases). Germline CDR1 reads SGHRS; CDR2 reads YFSETQ. CDR3 size: 16 residues. V was pared by 0 bases and J by 4 bases, with 16 bases between. CDR3 in DNA: TGCGCCAGCAGCTTGGGAATCAGAGCGGATCGAGAGACCCAGTACTTC. This sequence encodes CASSLGIRADRETQYF.

There are a few counts of this clonotype. The chain combines TRBV5-1 with TRBJ2-1; D is unclear. V lost 4 bases to trimming and J lost 0 bases, with 11 bases between them. This CDR3 is built from 15 residues. In germline, CDR1 is SGHRS, CDR2 YFSETQ. CDR3 region: CASSPRQSSYNEQFF. The CDR3 nucleotides read TGCGCCAGCAGCCCCCGGCAGAGCTCCTACAATGAGCAGTTCTTC.

V usage is TRBV6-4 and J usage is TRBJ2-1, with 8 bases lining up with TRBD2. Germline values: CDR1 MRHNA, CDR2 SNTAGT. V trimming: 1 base; J trimming: 10 bases; junction bases outside the gene matches: 18. This CDR3 is 18 amino acids long. The chain's CDR3 is CASSDFTGTRNPQGEQFF. CDR3 in DNA: TGTGCCAGCAGTGACTTCACCGGGACTAGGAATCCCCAGGGGGAGCAGTTCTTC.

The rearrangement joins TRBV30 to TRBJ2-1, with 7 bases identical to TRBD2. Germline lookup yields CDR1 GTSNPN and CDR2 SVGIG (reference sequence). The CDR3 totals 12 residues. V shed 0 bases, J shed 10 bases, and the junction held 3 bases outside the gene matches. The CDR3 sequence: CAWSVAGSEQFF. The CDR3 nucleotides are TGTGCCTGGAGTGTAGCGGGGTCAGAGCAGTTCTTC.

This clonotype appeared a few times. The J gene is TRBJ2-6, the V gene TRBV18; D possibly uses TRBD1 or TRBD2 (5 bases each). Trimming removed 5 bases from V and 4 bases from J, with 18 bases in between. The CDR3 is made up of 17 amino acids. The germline V gene encodes CDR1 KGHSH and CDR2 LQKENI. The CDR3 spells CASSKGRSSSGANVLTF. CDR3 in DNA: TGTGCCAGCTCAAAGGGACGGTCGTCGTCCGGGGCCAACGTCCTGACTTTC.

The chain carries TRBV12-3 or TRBV12-4 and TRBJ1-6; 10 bases fit TRBD1. J was trimmed by 10 bases and V by 1 base; bases with no gene match: 4. The CDR3 loop spans 15 amino acids. CDR3 sequence (DNA): TGTGCCAGCAGTTTAGGGACAGGGGGGGTCTCACCCCTCCACTTT. Translating it yields CASSLGTGGVSPLHF.

This rearrangement joins TRBV5-1 to TRBJ2-2, with TRBD1 matching over 7 bases. The CDR3 totals 14 residues. Germline V CDR1 and CDR2: SGHRS, YFSETQ. V lost 3 bases, J lost 7 bases, and 6 bases stayed unmatched. The CDR3 DNA reads as TGCGCCAGCAGCTGGGACAGTGCCGGCGGGGAGCTGTTTTTT. This encodes CASSWDSAGGELFF.

The chain couples TRBV24-1 to TRBJ2-1, with 9 bases fitting TRBD2. V dropped 4 bases and J dropped 3; count of bases not matched to a gene: 9. The CDR3 is 17 residues long. The germline gives CDR1 KGHDR, CDR2 SFDVKD. The CDR3 sequence: CATSDWRLAEGYNEQFF. The DNA of the CDR3 is TGTGCCACCAGTGACTGGCGACTAGCGGAAGGCTACAATGAGCAGTTCTTC.

The chain employs TRBV19 and TRBJ2-1; 9 bases align to TRBD1. Trimming removed 1 base from V and 7 bases from J; junction bases left unmatched: 8. Germline V lookup: CDR1 LNHDA, CDR2 SQIVND (reference sequence). The CDR3 runs to 16 residues. CDR3 bases: TGTGCCAGTAGTATAGCCCTAGGGACAGGGAGGAATGAGCAGTTCTTC. Protein product: CASSIALGTGRNEQFF.

This clonotype has just a few counts. The rearrangement joins TRBV7-9 to TRBJ2-5, with a tentative D call TRBD1 (6 bases). The ends were cut back, 6 bases at V and 5 bases at J, with 22 bases in the middle. This CDR3 spans 16 amino acids. CDR1 and CDR2 from the germline V gene are SEHNR and FQNEAQ (reference sequence). The DNA for the CDR3 is TGTGCCAGCAGTTTTGGTAGGCCTGGGGGCGAGGAGACCCAGTACTTC. Protein: CASSFGRPGGEETQYF.

Only a few counts were recorded for this clonotype. This chain joins TRBV4-2 and TRBJ2-6, with no clear D. Germline V gene sequence: CDR1 LGHNA, CDR2 YNFKEQ. The CDR3 has 15 residues. With 0 bases removed from V and 3 bases from J, the gap between germline ends came to 6 bases. CDR3 nucleotide sequence: TGTGCCAGCAGCCAAGATTTGGGTGGGGCCAACGTCCTGACTTTC. It encodes CASSQDLGGANVLTF.

In this sample, this clonotype turned up a few times. The CDR3 sequence is CASSFHRDRDDQPQHF. The CDR3 bases are TGTGCCAGCAGCTTCCACCGGGACAGGGACGATCAGCCCCAGCATTTT. V is TRBV7-9 and J is TRBJ1-5; 9 nucleotides agree with TRBD1. V lost 3 bases and J lost 5; bases outside the gene matches: 8. The V gene's germline CDR1 is SEHNR and CDR2 FQNEAQ (reference sequence). CDR3 length: 16 amino acids.